A single sample is the source of the 29 T cell receptor beta chains below, sequenced in a study of shared clonotypes between healthy human individuals. Assay used: immunoSEQ multiplex PCR; TCRdb lists only in-frame clones, some missing. The sample includes over 850,000 clones, approximately 80% of them seen just once. Sample: memory CD4+ T cells from PBMCs. The subset was: CD45RA-negative fraction. All receptors derive from a man younger than 30 in good health. Some clones in this sample may be carry-over from other donors' samples.

The V and J genes are TRBV2 and TRBJ2-5; D gene unclear. The CDR3 extends over 13 amino acids. The V end was cut by 3 bases, the J end by 7 bases, with 12 bases between. Germline V CDR1 and CDR2: SNHLY, FYNNEI. This CDR3 is CASSDLHVGTQYF. The CDR3 DNA sequence: TGTGCCAGCAGTGATCTCCACGTAGGGACCCAGTACTTC.

This rearrangement joins TRBV9 to TRBJ2-1, with D perhaps TRBD1 or TRBD2 (5 bases each). Trimming stripped 4 bases from V and 3 bases from J, with 14 bases between. From germline, CDR1 is SGDLS and CDR2 YYNGEE. The CDR3 is 15 residues long. In DNA, the CDR3 is TGTGCCAGCAGCCGGGGCGGGTTCGACTACAATGAGCAGTTCTTC. Its protein is CASSRGGFDYNEQFF.

Only one count was recorded for this clone. Other DNA sequences in the same sample also yield this CDR3. This chain connects TRBV5-1 to TRBJ1-1, with D possibly matching TRBD1 (6 bases). In germline, CDR1 is SGHRS, CDR2 YFSETQ. CDR3 length: 14 residues. The V end lost 3 bases, the J end lost 1 base, and 10 bases lay between the germline ends. The CDR3 DNA sequence: TGCGCCAGCAGCTCGGGACAAACGAACACTGAAGCTTTCTTT. It codes for CASSSGQTNTEAFF.

This chain joins TRBV18 and TRBJ2-3, with D possibly matching TRBD2 (6 bases). Germline CDR1 KGHSH, CDR2 LQKENI. This CDR3 spans 16 amino acids. V lost 1 base and J lost 4, with 15 bases in between. CDR3 bases: TGTGCCAGCTCACCACAGGGAGGTGGAGGGGCAGATACGCAGTATTTT. Amino acid sequence: CASSPQGGGGADTQYF. Using reference TRBV18 and TRBJ2-3 for the parts outside the CDR3, the full variable domain is NAGVMQNPRHLVRRRGQEARLRCSPMKGHSHVYWYRQLPEEGLKFMVYLQKENIIDESGMPKERFSAEFPKEGPSILRIQQVVRGDSAAYFCASSPQGGGGADTQYFGPGTRLTVL.

The chain recombines TRBV7-8 with TRBJ1-2; tentatively, D is TRBD1 (6 bases). V gave up 2 bases and J gave up 7 bases, with 14 bases separating them. CDR1 is SGHVS and CDR2 is FQNEAQ in the germline V gene. The CDR3 sequence is 14 residues long. CDR3 sequence: CASSLWGQGGGYTF. CDR3 DNA sequence: TGTGCCAGCAGCTTATGGGGGCAGGGAGGTGGCTACACCTTC.

The sample holds a few counts of this clone. DNA for the CDR3: TGTGCCAGCAGCGCCTTTGGGCGGACTAGCACAGATACGCAGTATTTT. Translating gives CASSAFGRTSTDTQYF. The rearrangement uses TRBV5-6 and TRBJ2-3; possible D gene TRBD2, 5 bases. With 4 bases removed from V and 0 bases from J, the gap between germline ends came to 15 bases. The CDR3 loop spans 16 amino acids. Per germline, CDR1 SGHDT and CDR2 YYEEEE.

The chain joins TRBV7-9 to TRBJ1-4; 7 bases map to TRBD1. The germline V gene has CDR1 SEHNR and CDR2 FQNEAQ (reference sequence). This CDR3 has 17 residues. The junction had 13 bases not matched to a gene; V was cut back by 5 bases and J by 4 bases. CDR3 in amino acids: CASSPQKPGQLNEKLFF. The CDR3 nucleotides are TGTGCCAGCAGCCCCCAGAAACCGGGACAGCTTAATGAAAAACTGTTTTTT.

Notes on this clone: A read error is possible here, since a much larger clone lies one base away. The same CDR3 can be traced to other DNA sequences in this sample. The chain uses TRBV9 and TRBJ2-2; 12 bases are shared with TRBD2. Germline CDR1 reads SGDLS; CDR2 reads YYNGEE. This CDR3 contains 18 residues. The DNA for the CDR3 is TGTGCCAGCAGCGTAGAGCCTAGCGGGAGGGGGAACACCGGGGAGCTGTTCTTT. Amino acids: CASSVEPSGRGNTGELFF.

The chain employs TRBV2 and TRBJ1-2, with D unclear. The CDR3 extends over 13 amino acids. Germline lookup yields CDR1 SNHLY and CDR2 FYNNEI. V lost 4 bases, J lost 0 bases, and 6 bases lay in between. CDR3 nucleotide sequence: TGTGCCAGCAGTGTATCAACTAACTATGGCTACACCTTC. Its protein is CASSVSTNYGYTF.

The chain combines TRBV6-6 with TRBJ2-3; unclear D gene. The CDR3 has 16 amino acids. In germline, CDR1 is MNHNY, CDR2 SVGAGI (reference sequence). The V end lost 2 bases, the J end lost 8 bases, and 20 bases lay between the germline ends. The CDR3 loop reads CASSYPVRRGEVTQYF. In nucleotides, the CDR3 is TGTGCCAGCAGTTACCCGGTGAGGCGCGGCGAAGTTACGCAGTATTTT.

This clone was picked up many times. The V and J genes are TRBV18 and TRBJ2-2; D is undetermined. CDR1 is KGHSH, CDR2 LQKENI, per germline. CDR3 length: 15 amino acids. Trimming cost V 3 bases and J 8 bases, with 16 bases left between them. The chain's CDR3 is CASSPDRASLGELFF. CDR3 DNA sequence: TGTGCCAGCTCACCGGACCGAGCCTCCTTGGGGGAGCTGTTTTTT.

This clone came up a few times. This chain links TRBV5-1 with TRBJ2-4, with a tentative D call TRBD2 (6 bases). Trimming cost V 4 bases and J 7 bases, with 15 bases left between them. The CDR3 contains 14 residues. CDR1 and CDR2 (germline): SGHRS, YFSETQ. This CDR3 reads CASSVPGGGNIQYF. The CDR3 region has the DNA TGCGCCAGCAGCGTGCCTGGTGGGGGGAACATTCAGTACTTC.

This chain connects TRBV5-1 to TRBJ1-1; no clear D gene. The germline CDR1 and CDR2 sequences are SGHRS and YFSETQ. This CDR3 comprises 12 residues. The V gene lost 3 bases and the J gene lost 5 bases, with 8 bases spanning the gap. CDR3 amino acids: CASSYSRTEAFF. The CDR3 bases are TGCGCCAGCAGCTATTCGAGGACTGAAGCTTTCTTT. Together with reference TRBV5-1 and TRBJ1-1, the CDR3 gives the full variable domain: KAGVTQTPRYLIKTRGQQVTLSCSPISGHRSVSWYQQTPGQGLQFLFEYFSETQRNKGNFPGRFSGRQFSNSRSEMNVSTLELGDSALYLCASSYSRTEAFFGQGTRLTVV.

This chain uses TRBV5-1 with TRBJ1-2; the D gene is possibly TRBD1 (5 bases). The germline CDR1 and CDR2 sequences are SGHRS and YFSETQ. V lost 5 bases and J 2 bases, leaving 10 bases between the germline ends. This CDR3 comprises 13 residues. Here the CDR3 DNA reads TGCGCCAGCAGACAGGACCTCAACTATGGCTACACCTTC. This sequence encodes CASRQDLNYGYTF.

The rearrangement links TRBV5-4 to TRBJ1-4; weak D call: TRBD1 (5 bases). Trimming stripped 4 bases from V and 1 base from J, with 11 bases between. The CDR3 sequence is 15 residues long. Germline loops: CDR1 SGHNT, CDR2 YYREEE (reference sequence). The CDR3 reads CASSRSGGTNEKLFF. Written as DNA, the CDR3 is TGTGCCAGCAGCCGGAGCGGGGGAACTAATGAAAAACTGTTTTTT.

This chain uses TRBV7-2 with TRBJ2-5; D possibly uses TRBD1 or TRBD2 (5 bases each). CDR1 is SGHTA, CDR2 FQGNSA, per germline. The CDR3 sequence is 17 residues long. V was cut by 5 bases and J by 5 bases, with 24 bases left in between. The DNA of the CDR3 is TGTGCCAGCAGCCCCTATTCCTCTGGGGCAAGAGGGGAGACCCAGTACTTC. This translates into CASSPYSSGARGETQYF.

This clone appeared a single time. A much larger clone differs by one base, so this may be a read error. The chain is built from TRBV7-2 and TRBJ1-2; 7 bases fit TRBD1. After removal of 2 bases from V and 12 bases from J, the junction contained 9 bases not matched to a gene. The CDR3 is 13 amino acids. Per germline, CDR1 SGHTA and CDR2 FQGNSA. The CDR3 loop reads CASSLRQGGGHTF. The CDR3 DNA reads as TGTGCCAGCAGCTTACGACAGGGCGGCGGCCACACCTTC.

This clone came up a few times. The same CDR3 can be traced to other DNA sequences in this sample. This chain joins TRBV18 and TRBJ1-1; D might be TRBD1 (5 bases). CDR3 length: 14 amino acids. V was pared by 3 bases and J by 1 base, with 9 bases between. CDR1 is KGHSH, CDR2 LQKENI, per germline. In nucleotides, the CDR3 is TGTGCCAGCTCACCCTCCCAGGGGAACACTGAAGCTTTCTTT. Protein sequence: CASSPSQGNTEAFF.

This rearrangement joins TRBV27 to TRBJ2-5; D gene ambiguous. The ends were cut back, 5 bases at V and 7 bases at J, with 17 bases in the middle. The CDR3 loop spans 14 amino acids. CDR1 MNHEY and CDR2 SMNVEV come from the germline V gene (reference sequence). CDR3 in DNA: TGTGCCAGCAGTCCCGCCAGTTTCTCGTTGACCCAGTACTTC. The encoded protein is CASSPASFSLTQYF.

This clone was counted between two and nine times. J is TRBJ1-1 and V is TRBV6-5; maybe TRBD1 (5 bases). Germline assignment: CDR1 MNHEY and CDR2 SVGAGI. V was clipped by 0 bases and J by 6 bases, with 14 bases between them. The CDR3 spans 15 residues. The CDR3 loop reads CASSYSKAGSPEAFF. The CDR3 coding sequence is TGTGCCAGCAGTTACTCGAAGGCAGGGAGCCCTGAAGCTTTCTTT.

Comment on this clone: A read error may explain this, as a much larger clone is one base away. The V gene is TRBV19, the J gene TRBJ2-7; D is possibly TRBD2 (6 bases). The germline CDR1 and CDR2 sequences are LNHDA and SQIVND (reference sequence). This CDR3 is 12 amino acids long. CDR3 residues: CAGSAGTSEQYF. CDR3 DNA sequence: TGTGCCGGTAGTGCAGGGACTTCGGAGCAGTACTTC.

V usage is TRBV5-1 and J usage is TRBJ1-2, with D tentatively TRBD1 (6 bases). V dropped 1 base and J dropped 4 bases, with 8 bases sitting between them. This CDR3 region has 13 residues. Germline values: CDR1 SGHRS, CDR2 YFSETQ. DNA of the CDR3: TGCGCCAGCAGCTTGACAGGGCCCTATGGCTACACCTTC. It is translated as CASSLTGPYGYTF.

This clone was recorded once. The chain couples TRBV6-5 to TRBJ1-3; TRBD1 is a possible D gene (6 bases). V was cut by 8 bases and J by 2 bases, with 13 bases left in between. The CDR3 sequence is 14 residues long. The germline V gene encodes CDR1 MNHEY and CDR2 SVGAGI. The CDR3 loop is CASREGGTGNTIYF. Written as DNA, the CDR3 is TGTGCCAGCCGGGAGGGGGGGACTGGAAACACCATATATTTT.

The chain has TRBV27 and TRBJ2-1; D ambiguous. From germline, CDR1 is MNHEY and CDR2 SMNVEV (reference sequence). V shed 1 base and J shed 10 bases, with 11 bases lying between them. The CDR3 has 13 amino acids. CDR3 coding DNA: TGTGCCAGCAGTTTATGGGCCAGATTCGAGCAGTTCTTC. Amino acids: CASSLWARFEQFF.

V gene TRBV5-1 combines with J gene TRBJ2-5; 11 positions agree with TRBD1. J gave up 4 bases and V 3 bases, and 5 bases lay outside the gene matches. This CDR3 has 15 amino acids. The V gene's germline CDR1 is SGHRS and CDR2 YFSETQ. CDR3 sequence reads: CASSSGQGAAETQYF. The CDR3 DNA is TGCGCCAGCAGCTCCGGACAGGGGGCGGCAGAGACCCAGTACTTC.

This chain uses TRBV6-5 with TRBJ1-1; D remains ambiguous. Per the germline V gene, CDR1 is MNHEY and CDR2 is SVGAGI. The CDR3 is made up of 13 amino acids. Trimming cost V 5 bases and J 5 bases, with 12 bases left between them. The CDR3 is CASSPPLATEAFF. The CDR3 DNA follows: TGTGCCAGCAGTCCCCCTCTTGCGACTGAAGCTTTCTTT.

V gene TRBV27 combines with J gene TRBJ2-3; unclear D gene. The V gene's germline CDR1 is MNHEY and CDR2 SMNVEV (reference sequence). There are 13 residues in the CDR3. Trimming removed 4 bases from V and 0 bases from J, with 5 bases in between. The CDR3 loop reads CASSSTSTDTQYF. The CDR3 nucleotides read TGTGCCAGCAGTTCGACTAGCACAGATACGCAGTATTTT.

The rearrangement uses TRBV27 and TRBJ2-2; a possible D gene is TRBD1 (6 bases). Trimming shortened V by 6 bases and J by 7 bases, and 15 bases separated the two germline ends. Looked up from germline, CDR1 is MNHEY and CDR2 is SMNVEV (reference sequence). The CDR3 covers 14 residues. CDR3 sequence reads: CASRITRGSGELFF. CDR3 DNA sequence: TGTGCCAGCAGAATTACCAGGGGCAGCGGGGAGCTGTTTTTT.

About this clone: Other DNA sequences within the sample encode an identical CDR3. The chain combines TRBV5-1 with TRBJ2-3; D could derive from TRBD1 or TRBD2 (6 bases each). The CDR3 is 14 residues long. The germline V gene has CDR1 SGHRS and CDR2 YFSETQ. Trimming shortened V by 5 bases and J by 3 bases, and 13 bases separated the two germline ends. The CDR3 sequence: CASSNGGGTDTQYF. The CDR3 nucleotides are TGCGCCAGCAGTAACGGGGGCGGAACAGATACGCAGTATTTT. Full variable domain (remainder filled in from reference TRBV5-1 and TRBJ2-3): KAGVTQTPRYLIKTRGQQVTLSCSPISGHRSVSWYQQTPGQGLQFLFEYFSETQRNKGNFPGRFSGRQFSNSRSEMNVSTLELGDSALYLCASSNGGGTDTQYFGPGTRLTVL.